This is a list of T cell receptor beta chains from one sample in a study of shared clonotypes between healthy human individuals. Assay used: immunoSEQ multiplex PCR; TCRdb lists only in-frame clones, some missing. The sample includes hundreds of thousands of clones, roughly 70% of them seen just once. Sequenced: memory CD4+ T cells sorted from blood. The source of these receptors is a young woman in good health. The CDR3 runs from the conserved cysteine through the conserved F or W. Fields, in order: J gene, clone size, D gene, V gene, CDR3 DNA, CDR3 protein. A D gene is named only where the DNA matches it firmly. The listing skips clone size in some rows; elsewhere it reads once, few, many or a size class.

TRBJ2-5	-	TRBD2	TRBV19	TGTGCCAGTAGTATAGGGGGCCTAGCGGAACAAGAGACCCAGTACTTC	CASSIGGLAEQETQYF
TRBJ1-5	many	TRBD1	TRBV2	TGTGCCAGCAGTGGTGAGGGACAGGGGGGCCAGCCCCAGCATTTT	CASSGEGQGGQPQHF
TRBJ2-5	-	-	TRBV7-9	TGTGCCAGCGAGTCGGGAGAGGGGGAGACCCAGTACTTC	CASESGEGETQYF
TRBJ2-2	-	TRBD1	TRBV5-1	TGCGCCAGCAGCGGATGGGACAGTAATACCGGGGAGCTGTTTTTT	CASSGWDSNTGELFF
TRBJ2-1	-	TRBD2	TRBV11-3	TGTGCCAGCAGCTCGGGACTAGCGGGAGGTGAGCAGTTCTTC	CASSSGLAGGEQFF
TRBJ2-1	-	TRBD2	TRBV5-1	TGCGCCAGCAGGTGGACTAGCGGGAGTCCAACCTACAATGAGCAGTTCTTC	CASRWTSGSPTYNEQFF
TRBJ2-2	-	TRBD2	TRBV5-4	TGTGCCAGCAGCTTAGGCGGGAGGCAGACCGGGGAGCTGTTTTTT	CASSLGGRQTGELFF
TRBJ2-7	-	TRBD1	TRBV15	TGTGCCACCAGCAAGGGACAGCTATACTACGAGCAGTACTTC	CATSKGQLYYEQYF
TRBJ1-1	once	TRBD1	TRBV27	TGTGCCAGCAGTCCTGACAGGGGAAAAGGAAACACTGAAGCTTTCTTT	CASSPDRGKGNTEAFF
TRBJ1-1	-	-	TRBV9	TGTGCCAGCAGCGTAGACAGGTGGACTGAAGCTTTCTTT	CASSVDRWTEAFF
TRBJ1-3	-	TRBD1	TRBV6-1	TGTGCCAGCAGAGCCCGGACAGGGGCTGGAAACACCATATATTTT	CASRARTGAGNTIYF
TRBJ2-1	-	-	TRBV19	TGTGCCAGTAGTATAGATTATGCGAGGGTTAATGAGCAGTTCTTC	CASSIDYARVNEQFF
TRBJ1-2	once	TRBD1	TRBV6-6	TGTGCCAGCAGTTACGGGAGACAGGGAGGGTACACCTTC	CASSYGRQGGYTF